Presented here are 19 T cell receptor beta chains from one specimen sequenced in a study of cytomegalovirus exposure and HLA in healthy donors. Sequencing was performed with immunoSEQ multiplex PCR; in TCRdb, only in-frame clones are kept and a portion is missing. The sample gives about 130,000 clones, around 92% of which show up once; about 3% is in the top ten. What was sequenced was PBMCs. Receptors were obtained from a man in his thirties or forties in good health and CMV-seronegative.

This chain uses TRBV6-1 with TRBJ2-7; TRBD2 matches 8 bases. Germline loops: CDR1 MNHNS, CDR2 SASEGT. The V and J ends lost 8 bases and 3 bases, in that order; junction bases with no gene match: 6. The CDR3 sequence is 13 residues long. CDR3 loop: CASEAGASYEQYF. The CDR3 DNA follows: TGTGCCAGCGAAGCGGGGGCGAGCTACGAGCAGTACTTC.

The chain joins TRBV27 to TRBJ1-1; tentatively, D is TRBD1 (6 bases). Germline loops: CDR1 MNHEY, CDR2 SMNVEV (reference sequence). Trimming removed 3 bases from V and 4 bases from J, with 9 bases in between. The CDR3 extends over 13 amino acids. CDR3 protein: CASSFRGGTEAFF. The CDR3 DNA reads as TGTGCCAGCAGTTTTAGGGGGGGCACTGAAGCTTTCTTT.

V gene TRBV29-1 combines with J gene TRBJ2-7, with a weak D call TRBD1 (5 bases). V was cut by 7 bases and J by 2 bases, with 15 bases left in between. Looked up from germline, CDR1 is SQVTM and CDR2 is ANQGSEA. The CDR3 covers 13 residues. The DNA of the CDR3 is TGCAGCGCCGCCGACAGTACCGCCTACGAGCAGTACTTC. Amino acids: CSAADSTAYEQYF.

The V and J genes are TRBV11-2 and TRBJ2-5; TRBD1 matches at 10 bases. V dropped 5 bases and J dropped 5; count of bases not matched to a gene: 2. The CDR3 spans 13 residues. Germline CDR1 SGHAT, CDR2 FQNNGV. The CDR3 DNA reads as TGTGCCAGCAGCCGGGACAGGGGTGAGACCCAGTACTTC. Its protein product is CASSRDRGETQYF.

V and J are TRBV7-9 and TRBJ2-7; 8 positions match TRBD1. The CDR3 runs 15 residues. V gave up 1 base and J gave up 2 bases; unmatched junction bases: 4. The germline V gene encodes CDR1 SEHNR and CDR2 FQNEAQ (reference sequence). The chain's CDR3 is CASSLGRTGTYEQYF. Written as DNA, the CDR3 is TGTGCCAGCAGCTTAGGTAGGACAGGGACCTACGAGCAGTACTTC.

This sequence joins TRBV9 and TRBJ1-3, with 7 bases lining up with TRBD1. The V gene's germline CDR1 is SGDLS and CDR2 YYNGEE. The CDR3 extends over 16 amino acids. V was clipped by 0 bases and J by 2 bases; unmatched bases: 5. Here the CDR3 DNA reads TGTGCCAGCAGCGTAGCAAGCCAGGGGGCTGGAAACACCATATATTTT. Its protein product is CASSVASQGAGNTIYF.

The chain carries TRBV29-1 and TRBJ2-3, with 10 nucleotides matching TRBD2. Per germline, CDR1 SQVTM and CDR2 ANQGSEA. V gave up 4 bases and J gave up 0 bases; unmatched junction bases: 1. This CDR3 is built from 14 residues. DNA of the CDR3: TGCAGCGTTGCACTAGCGGGGAGCACAGATACGCAGTATTTT. Residues: CSVALAGSTDTQYF.

Concerning this clone: The germline gene is not matched at one end of the junction; a read error may be the cause. This chain joins TRBV7-7 and TRBJ1-5, with TRBD1 matching over 10 bases. The CDR3 length is 14 residues. Germline V gene sequence: CDR1 SSHAT, CDR2 FNYEAQ (reference sequence). The CDR3 region is CASSLRDRGMPQHF. DNA of the CDR3: TGTGCTAGCAGCCTCCGGGACAGGGGAATGCCCCAGCATTTT.

The chain has TRBV9 and TRBJ1-3; maybe TRBD1 (6 bases). Deletions cut 0 bases from V and 0 bases from J, with 7 bases between. The CDR3 is 15 residues long. Germline CDR1 is SGDLS and CDR2 is YYNGEE. CDR3 nucleotides: TGTGCCAGCAGCGTAGGCAGGGGCTCTGGAAACACCATATATTTT. Its protein product is CASSVGRGSGNTIYF.

This clone is a singleton in its sample. V and J are TRBV27 and TRBJ2-7; D not certain. Between the trimmed V and J ends, which lost 5 bases and 0 bases, there was a span of 8 bases. The V gene's germline CDR1 is MNHEY and CDR2 SMNVEV (reference sequence). The CDR3 has 13 residues. CDR3 residues: CASSPRSSYEQYF. The CDR3 DNA sequence: TGTGCCAGCAGTCCCCGGAGCTCCTACGAGCAGTACTTC.

This clone was seen a handful of times. CDR3 sequence (DNA): TGTGCCAGCAGTTTGACAGTTGCCTACGAGCAGTACTTC. Protein product: CASSLTVAYEQYF. The chain uses TRBV28 and TRBJ2-7; a weak D match, TRBD1 (5 bases). The CDR3 covers 13 residues. V was cut by 3 bases and J by 2 bases, with 8 bases left in between. From germline, CDR1 is MDHEN and CDR2 SYDVKM.

This chain connects TRBV5-1 to TRBJ2-7; TRBD1 aligns across 8 bases. Germline V gives CDR1 SGHRS, CDR2 YFSETQ. The CDR3 consists of 16 residues. Losses at the gene ends were 3 bases for V and 2 bases for J; bases not matched to a gene: 10. CDR3 nucleotides: TGCGCCAGCAGCTGGGGAGGACAGGGTGGCACCTACGAGCAGTACTTC. This sequence encodes CASSWGGQGGTYEQYF.

The chain employs TRBV5-1 and TRBJ2-7; no definite D call. The CDR3 extends over 15 amino acids. The germline V gene encodes CDR1 SGHRS and CDR2 YFSETQ. Deletions cut 0 bases from V and 3 bases from J, with 13 bases between. The CDR3 DNA is TGCGCCAGCAGCTTGGTCTTTAGCCCCGTCTACGAGCAGTACTTC. Encoded protein: CASSLVFSPVYEQYF.

This clone was detected only once. The genes are TRBV4-1 and TRBJ1-2; maybe TRBD1 (5 bases). The length of the CDR3 is 16 residues. Between the trimmed V and J ends, which lost 2 bases and 5 bases, there was a span of 18 bases. Germline V gene lookup returns CDR1 MGHRA and CDR2 YSYEKL. The CDR3 loop is CASSQRRGGGTYGYTF. Here the CDR3 DNA reads TGCGCCAGCAGCCAACGGCGGGGCGGGGGAACGTATGGCTACACCTTC.

The J gene is TRBJ1-5, the V gene TRBV19; TRBD1 might be the D (5 bases). The germline V gene encodes CDR1 LNHDA and CDR2 SQIVND (reference sequence). The V and J ends lost 6 bases and 2 bases respectively, with 5 bases between them. The CDR3 loop spans 12 amino acids. The CDR3 protein is CASRQGNQPQHF. CDR3 sequence (DNA): TGTGCCAGTAGACAGGGCAATCAGCCCCAGCATTTT.

V usage is TRBV28 and J usage is TRBJ1-5; the D gene is possibly TRBD1 (6 bases). The CDR3 spans 18 residues. Per germline, CDR1 MDHEN and CDR2 SYDVKM. Between the trimmed V and J ends, which lost 10 bases and 0 bases, there was a span of 25 bases. Here the CDR3 DNA reads TGTGCCACCCTTGAAGGCAGGGGAAGGGGTTATAGCAATCAGCCCCAGCATTTT. This translates into CATLEGRGRGYSNQPQHF.

The chain has TRBV27 and TRBJ2-1, with 7 bases aligning to TRBD2. Germline V gives CDR1 MNHEY, CDR2 SMNVEV (reference sequence). The CDR3 has 12 amino acids. The ends lost 8 bases at V and 9 bases at J; junction bases unmatched: 7. The DNA for the CDR3 is TGTGCCAGCGGGGGAGGGGTTACTGAGCAGTTCTTC. Protein: CASGGGVTEQFF.

This clone was seen more than once but under ten times. The J gene is TRBJ1-4, the V gene TRBV19, with 9 bases lining up with TRBD1. The germline V gene encodes CDR1 LNHDA and CDR2 SQIVND (reference sequence). J lost 3 bases, V lost 10 bases, and 3 bases had no gene match. This CDR3 has 13 amino acids. The CDR3 sequence: CATRQGANEKLFF. Here the CDR3 DNA reads TGTGCCACCAGACAGGGGGCTAATGAAAAACTGTTTTTT.

The rearrangement uses TRBV4-2 and TRBJ2-5, with 15 bases aligning to TRBD2. CDR1 is LGHNA and CDR2 is YNFKEQ in the germline V gene. The V segment lost 3 bases and the J segment 5 bases; nucleotides outside the gene matches: 16. The CDR3 has 20 amino acids. The CDR3 spells CASSQDPGLAGGNRRETQYF. The CDR3 nucleotides read TGTGCCAGCAGCCAGGACCCGGGACTAGCGGGGGGAAACCGTCGGGAGACCCAGTACTTC.